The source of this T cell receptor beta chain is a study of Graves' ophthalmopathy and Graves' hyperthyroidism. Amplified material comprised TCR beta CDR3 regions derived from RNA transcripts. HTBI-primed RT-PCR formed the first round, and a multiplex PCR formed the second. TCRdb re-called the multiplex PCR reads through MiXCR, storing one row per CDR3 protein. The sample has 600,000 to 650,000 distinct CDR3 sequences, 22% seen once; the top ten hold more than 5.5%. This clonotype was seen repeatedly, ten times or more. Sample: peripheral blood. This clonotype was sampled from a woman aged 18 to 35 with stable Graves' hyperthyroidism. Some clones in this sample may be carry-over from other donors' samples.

The CDR3 region is CSASNRASFEAFF. The CDR3 bases are TGCAGTGCTAGTAACCGGGCCTCCTTTGAAGCTTTCTTT. The gene calls are TRBV20-1 and TRBJ1-1; D remains ambiguous. Trimming removed 3 bases at V and 7 bases at J, with 15 bases between. There are 13 residues in the CDR3. Germline assignment: CDR1 DFQATT and CDR2 SNEGSKA (reference sequence).